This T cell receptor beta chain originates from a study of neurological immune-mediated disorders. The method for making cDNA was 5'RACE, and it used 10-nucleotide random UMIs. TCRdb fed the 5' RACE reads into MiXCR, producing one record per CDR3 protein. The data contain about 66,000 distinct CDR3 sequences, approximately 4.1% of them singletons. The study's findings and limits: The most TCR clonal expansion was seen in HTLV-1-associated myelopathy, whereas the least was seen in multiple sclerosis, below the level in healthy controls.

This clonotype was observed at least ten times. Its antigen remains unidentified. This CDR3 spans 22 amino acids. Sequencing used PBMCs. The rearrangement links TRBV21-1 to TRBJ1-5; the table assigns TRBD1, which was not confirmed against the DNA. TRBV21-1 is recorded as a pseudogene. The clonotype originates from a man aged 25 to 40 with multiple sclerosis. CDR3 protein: CASSKVSEGFIQGICSNQPQNF. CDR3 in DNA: TGTGCCAGCAGCAAAGTCTCGGAAGGTTTCATTCAGGGGATATGCAGCAATCAGCCCCAGAATTTT.